The 21 T cell receptor beta chains in this list originate from one sample, sequenced in a study of shared clonotypes between healthy human individuals. The data were produced by immunoSEQ multiplex PCR, yet TCRdb's version contains in-frame clones alone and is incomplete. The sample lists approximately 1,500,000 clones; 95% to 99% were seen once. The sample was naive CD4+ T cells sorted from blood. The sample's subset: CD45RA+ positively selected. The receptors here all came from a man aged 30 to 39 in good health.

The CDR3 is CASRAEGLSYGYTF. The CDR3 nucleotides read TGTGCCAGCAGGGCCGAAGGGTTATCGTATGGCTACACCTTC. The rearrangement joins TRBV2 to TRBJ1-2; the D is unclear. CDR3 length equals 14 residues. Germline V gene lookup returns CDR1 SNHLY and CDR2 FYNNEI. The ends were cut back, 6 bases at V and 5 bases at J, with 16 bases in the middle.

Regarding this clone: A read error may account for a junction end that differs from germline. V gene TRBV7-7 combines with J gene TRBJ2-2; 10 bases agree with TRBD2. The germline V gene has CDR1 SSHAT and CDR2 FNYEAQ (reference sequence). The CDR3 length is 17 residues. DNA for the CDR3: TGTGCTAGCAGCCCAGGACTAGCGGACGCGAACACCGGGGAGCTGTTTTTT. The encoded protein is CASSPGLADANTGELFF.

The chain employs TRBV11-1 and TRBJ2-5; D is unclear. This CDR3 comprises 13 residues. The germline V and J ends were trimmed by 1 base and 3 bases, with 6 bases remaining between them. Germline V gives CDR1 SGHAT, CDR2 FQDESV (reference sequence). DNA for the CDR3: TGTGCCAGCAGCTTAGTCCTTAAAGAGACCCAGTACTTC. It specifies CASSLVLKETQYF.

This clone appeared a single time. The rearrangement joins TRBV2 to TRBJ1-2; D is unresolved. The CDR3 spans 14 residues. V lost 4 bases to trimming and J lost 0 bases, with 9 bases between them. Germline-derived CDR1 and CDR2 are SNHLY and FYNNEI. The CDR3 loop is CASSAQASNYGYTF. Here the CDR3 DNA reads TGTGCCAGCAGTGCGCAGGCCTCTAACTATGGCTACACCTTC. Supplemented by reference TRBV2 and TRBJ1-2, the full variable domain reads EPEVTQTPSHQVTQMGQEVILRCVPISNHLYFYWYRQILGQKVEFLVSFYNNEISEKSEIFDDQFSVERPDGSNFTLKIRSTKLEDSAMYFCASSAQASNYGYTFGSGTRLTVV.

V and J are TRBV23-1 and TRBJ2-1; TRBD2 matches at 8 bases. TRBV23-1 is an ORF, and what it does is uncertain. J gave up 4 bases and V 4 bases, and 6 bases lay outside the gene matches. The CDR3 runs 15 residues. CDR3 nucleotides: TGCGCCAGCAGTCCCAGCGGGAGAGTGTACAATGAGCAGTTCTTC. Translating it yields CASSPSGRVYNEQFF.

The chain carries TRBV5-5 and TRBJ1-4; D is possibly TRBD1 (6 bases). This CDR3 has 14 residues. With 4 bases removed from V and 6 bases from J, the gap between germline ends came to 13 bases. CDR1 SGHKS and CDR2 YYEKEE come from the germline V gene (reference sequence). The CDR3 sequence: CASSDTGQYEKLFF. CDR3 coding DNA: TGTGCCAGCAGCGATACAGGGCAATATGAAAAACTGTTTTTT.

The rearrangement uses TRBV19 and TRBJ2-2; 7 positions agree with TRBD1. Germline V lookup: CDR1 LNHDA, CDR2 SQIVND (reference sequence). The CDR3 is 15 amino acids. The ends lost 6 bases at V and 5 bases at J; junction bases unmatched: 9. CDR3 amino acids: CASSNRGRGTGELFF. The CDR3 DNA is TGTGCCAGTAGCAACAGGGGTCGGGGAACCGGGGAGCTGTTTTTT.

The gene calls are TRBV5-1 and TRBJ2-2, with TRBD1 matching over 8 bases. Germline V gene data show CDR1 as SGHRS and CDR2 as YFSETQ. The CDR3 extends over 15 amino acids. After removal of 0 bases from V and 6 bases from J, the junction contained 4 bases not matched to a gene. CDR3 in amino acids: CASSLVAGGAGELFF. The CDR3 nucleotides are TGCGCCAGCAGCTTGGTGGCAGGGGGCGCCGGGGAGCTGTTTTTT.

The V and J genes are TRBV7-9 and TRBJ2-4; a weak D match, TRBD2 (5 bases). The CDR3 has 13 amino acids. CDR1 and CDR2 from the germline V gene are SEHNR and FQNEAQ (reference sequence). Trimming pared 2 bases from V and 5 bases from J, leaving 7 bases between. CDR3 nucleotides: TGTGCCAGCAGCTTAACGAGGGAAAACATTCAGTACTTC. Amino acids: CASSLTRENIQYF.

The chain employs TRBV6-5 and TRBJ2-1, with 8 bases fitting TRBD2. J gave up 6 bases and V 6 bases, and 7 bases lay outside the gene matches. Germline CDR1 reads MNHEY; CDR2 reads SVGAGI. The CDR3 loop spans 14 amino acids. CDR3 nucleotides: TGTGCCAGCAGAGGGGTCGGGGGGGGCAATGAGCAGTTCTTC. Translating it yields CASRGVGGGNEQFF.

CDR3 sequence: CASSPRLAGALNEQFF. The CDR3 coding sequence is TGTGCCAGCAGCCCCCGACTAGCGGGAGCCCTCAATGAGCAGTTCTTC. The rearrangement links TRBV14 to TRBJ2-1; TRBD2 aligns across 12 bases. J was trimmed by 6 bases and V by 4 bases; bases with no gene match: 7. CDR3 size: 16 residues. The germline V gene encodes CDR1 SGHDN and CDR2 FVKESK.

The rearrangement joins TRBV18 to TRBJ2-5; D is unclear. Trimming stripped 5 bases from V and 0 bases from J, with 7 bases between. Per germline, CDR1 KGHSH and CDR2 LQKENI. This CDR3 region has 13 residues. In nucleotides, the CDR3 is TGTGCCAGCTCAACAGTTAACCAAGAGACCCAGTACTTC. Translating it yields CASSTVNQETQYF.

A remark on this clone: Other DNA sequences from this sample encode an identical CDR3 as well. This sequence joins TRBV5-1 and TRBJ2-7; D not certain. The CDR3 loop spans 11 amino acids. Trimming took off 2 bases at V and 4 bases at J, with 4 bases between the two ends. Per the germline V gene, CDR1 is SGHRS and CDR2 is YFSETQ. CDR3 in DNA: TGCGCCAGCAGCTTTCGATACGAGCAGTACTTC. Translated, it gives CASSFRYEQYF.

This chain connects TRBV6-4 to TRBJ2-3; perhaps TRBD1 as D (5 bases). The CDR3 length is 14 residues. Trimming removed 2 bases at V and 1 base at J, with 7 bases between. Germline assignment: CDR1 MRHNA and CDR2 SNTAGT. The CDR3 spells CASSDGHRTDTQYF. The DNA for the CDR3 is TGTGCCAGCAGTGACGGACACCGCACAGATACGCAGTATTTT.

The chain combines TRBV11-2 with TRBJ1-1; D call uncertain. V lost 6 bases and J lost 0, with 8 bases in between. CDR1 and CDR2 from the germline V gene are SGHAT and FQNNGV. CDR3 length: 13 amino acids. Here the CDR3 reads CASSTDLNTEAFF. Written as DNA, the CDR3 is TGTGCCAGCAGTACGGATCTGAACACTGAAGCTTTCTTT. Based on the CDR3 plus reference TRBV11-2 and TRBJ1-1, the full variable domain is EAGVAQSPRYKIIEKRQSVAFWCNPISGHATLYWYQQILGQGPKLLIQFQNNGVVDDSQLPKDRFSAERLKGVDSTLKIQPAKLEDSAVYLCASSTDLNTEAFFGQGTRLTVV.

Here the CDR3 DNA reads TGTGCCAGCAGCTCCACATTGCGACTTCTGGCCTACGAGCAGTACTTC. Its protein is CASSSTLRLLAYEQYF. This chain uses TRBV7-9 with TRBJ2-7; D is uncertain. V was cut by 4 bases and J by 2 bases, with 18 bases left in between. Germline-derived CDR1 and CDR2 are SEHNR and FQNEAQ (reference sequence). The length of the CDR3 is 16 residues.

The chain joins TRBV6-1 to TRBJ2-3, with D unclear. CDR3 length: 16 amino acids. V was pared by 2 bases and J by 2 bases, with 14 bases between. Germline V gene data show CDR1 as MNHNS and CDR2 as SASEGT. CDR3 sequence reads: CASSELSAFTTDTQYF. The CDR3 DNA is TGTGCCAGCAGTGAATTGTCCGCGTTCACCACAGATACGCAGTATTTT.

The V and J genes are TRBV6-1 and TRBJ1-1; D not certain. The CDR3 runs 12 residues. Germline values: CDR1 MNHNS, CDR2 SASEGT. Trimming stripped 2 bases from V and 7 bases from J, with 8 bases between. DNA of the CDR3: TGTGCCAGCAGTGAATTCGGAAATGAAGCTTTCTTT. Its protein is CASSEFGNEAFF.

This sequence joins TRBV6-6 and TRBJ2-2; 11 nucleotides align to TRBD1. This CDR3 is built from 16 residues. Germline assignment: CDR1 MNHNY and CDR2 SVGAGI (reference sequence). The V gene end was trimmed by 0 bases and the J gene end by 13 bases; junction bases not matched to a gene: 10. CDR3 sequence (DNA): TGTGCCAGCAGTTACTCAGGACATGGGACAGGGGGGTTGCTGTTTTTT. This gives the protein CASSYSGHGTGGLLFF.

Only one count was recorded for this clone. J is TRBJ2-2 and V is TRBV7-2; D not certain. This CDR3 spans 16 amino acids. Germline CDR1 SGHTA, CDR2 FQGNSA. Trimming stripped 2 bases from V and 4 bases from J, with 14 bases between. CDR3 sequence reads: CASSLSPAGPTGELFF. The CDR3 nucleotides are TGTGCCAGCAGCTTATCGCCTGCCGGCCCCACCGGGGAGCTGTTTTTT.

Concerning this clone: This same CDR3 is encoded by further DNA sequences in the sample. This chain's CDR3 is CASSLVGQETQYF. The CDR3 nucleotides read TGCGCCAGCAGCTTGGTAGGGCAAGAGACCCAGTACTTC. This chain uses TRBV5-1 with TRBJ2-5; D unresolved. This CDR3 is 13 amino acids long. V was trimmed by 0 bases and J by 2 bases, leaving 5 bases between them. Per the germline V gene, CDR1 is SGHRS and CDR2 is YFSETQ.